This T cell receptor beta chain derives from a study of OX40 agonist ivuxolimab in advanced cancers. Profiling relied on immunoSEQ multiplex PCR, and the TCRdb table lists in-frame clones only, not all of them. The sample holds over 55,000 clones, approximately 90% seen once. CDR1 and CDR2 (germline): MNHEY, SMNVEV (reference sequence). The CDR3 runs 15 residues. V dropped 5 bases and J dropped 0; count of bases not matched to a gene: 3. The chain employs TRBV27 and TRBJ1-3, with 8 bases that match TRBD1. This clonotype originated in an adult with an advanced solid tumor such as melanoma, head and neck, liver or kidney cancer. This specimen consisted of CD4+ or CD8+ T cells sorted from blood, obtained in a trial of the OX40 agonist ivuxolimab. The CDR3 loop reads CASSPRGRSGNTIYF. CDR3 DNA: TGTGCCAGCAGTCCCAGGGGGCGCTCTGGAAACACCATATATTTT.